This paragraph reports one T cell receptor (beta chain). CDR3 size: 13 residues. Germline V gives CDR1 MNHEY, CDR2 SVGAGI. With 6 bases clipped from V and 6 bases from J, the junction kept 3 bases outside the gene matches. It was during active infection that Seattle patients were enrolled and then longitudinally followed. These data originate in a study of blood T cell repertoires in COVID-19. Study-level information: Spain, Italy and the United States supplied samples that represented acute and convalescent COVID-19. PBMCs, B-cell-depleted T cells, or T cells provided the cDNA or gDNA that made up the material.

In the study's own analysis: It was from reference gene primer amplification that nucleated cell counts were estimated. Assay: immunoSEQ multiplex PCR; the TCRdb copy retains only in-frame clones and omits some. V and J calls and clone size are those listed in that table; D and trimming were worked out from the DNA. The sample lists approximately 500,000 clones; 85% to 90% were seen once. The chain is built from TRBV6-5 and TRBJ2-1; 9 bases fit TRBD2. Specimen: peripheral blood. The clonotype originates from a woman in her forties or fifties with COVID-19, enrolled during active disease. The CDR3 sequence: CASRVAGANEQFF. The CDR3, as DNA: TGTGCCAGCAGAGTAGCGGGGGCCAATGAGCAGTTCTTC.